This TCR beta chain was identified during a study of shared T cell receptors in the human thymus. Repertoires were generated with immunoSEQ multiplex PCR, while TCRdb's copy carries only in-frame clones and drops some. The sample holds 600,000 to 900,000 clones, approximately 83% seen once. V was clipped by 5 bases and J by 6 bases; unmatched bases: 16. From germline, CDR1 is SGHVS and CDR2 FQNEAQ. This CDR3 comprises 18 residues. The same sample was also studied in work on human thymus T cells. Turning to that study: Surgeons resected thymus tissue during corrective heart surgery.

The sample comprised thymocytes. The source is a girl younger than two with a congenital heart defect. The chain is built from TRBV7-8 and TRBJ2-3; 11 nucleotides line up with TRBD1. CDR3 in DNA: TGTGCCAGCAGCGAAGGCCGGGACAGGGGGTTTGAAGGCGATACGCAGTATTTT. Protein sequence: CASSEGRDRGFEGDTQYF.